The rows below give T cell receptor beta chains drawn from one sample of a study of radiation and T cells in renal cell carcinoma. Libraries were prepared by immunoSEQ multiplex PCR; TCRdb keeps only in-frame clonotypes and omits some of them. The table records about 78,000 clones, roughly nine tenths of them present only once. Sequenced material: blood, taken from a patient whose treatment included radiotherapy and nephrectomy. The receptor set was obtained from a woman in her sixties or seventies with renal cell carcinoma. The CDR3 runs from the conserved cysteine through the conserved F or W. A D gene is named only where the DNA matches it firmly. Where a row states a size, it is once, few, many or the class of an expanded clone; other rows omit it.

j_gene	v_gene	d_gene	abundance	CDR3nt	CDR3aa
TRBJ1-2	TRBV19	NA	NA	TGTGCCAGTAGTAGACCGGGACACTGGACTAACTATGGCTACACCTTC	CASSRPGHWTNYGYTF
TRBJ1-4	TRBV7-9	NA	NA	TGTGCCAGCAGCCGGGGCGTTGAAAAACTGTTTTTT	CASSRGVEKLFF
TRBJ1-5	TRBV29-1	NA	once	TGCAGCTTTCGGGGGGCGGTTCGGGTGGGCCAGCATTTT	CSFRGAVRVGQHF
TRBJ2-1	TRBV27	NA	NA	TGTGCCAGCAGTTCAACGACCCCACTCTACAATGAGCAGTTCTTC	CASSSTTPLYNEQFF
TRBJ1-2	TRBV30	NA	few	TGTGCCTGGGGTAGTCCCTATGGCTACACCTTC	CAWGSPYGYTF
TRBJ2-1	TRBV18	TRBD1	NA	TGTGCCAGCTCACTGAGACAGGGCAATGAGCAGTTCTTC	CASSLRQGNEQFF
TRBJ2-2	TRBV4-1	TRBD2	NA	TGCGCCAGCAGCCAAGAAGGTAGCGGGGGGAAGCTGTTTTTT	CASSQEGSGGKLFF
TRBJ1-1	TRBV6-5	TRBD1	NA	TGTGCCAGCAGTCCTACGCCTCGGGACAGGGAAGCTTTCTTT	CASSPTPRDREAFF
TRBJ1-1	TRBV6-4	NA	NA	TGTGCCAGCAGTGAGAACGCAGGGTCGAACACTGAAGCTTTCTTT	CASSENAGSNTEAFF
TRBJ1-1	TRBV5-4	NA	NA	TGTGCCAGCAGCCAATCCGGGACCTCTGTTACTGAAGCTTTCTTT	CASSQSGTSVTEAFF
TRBJ2-7	TRBV28	NA	NA	TGTGCCAGCAGTTCCTGGACCGACGTTTCCTACGAGCAGTACTTC	CASSSWTDVSYEQYF
TRBJ2-3	TRBV27	TRBD1	NA	TGTACAGGGGGCTGCACAGATACGCAGTATTTT	CTGGCTDTQYF
TRBJ2-1	TRBV28	TRBD2	NA	TGTGCCAGCAGTCTCCGACTAGCGGGGGGGCCGGGTGAGCAGTTCTTC	CASSLRLAGGPGEQFF
TRBJ2-1	TRBV9	TRBD1	once	TGTGCCAGCAGCCCCCACCCGACAGGGCGGGTGGGGAGCTCCTACAATGAGCAGTTCTTC	CASSPHPTGRVGSSYNEQFF
TRBJ2-7	TRBV6-5	NA	NA	TGTGCCAGCAGTTATCAGGGTGGCGAGCAGTACTTC	CASSYQGGEQYF
TRBJ2-4	TRBV7-9	NA	NA	TGTGCCAGCAGCCCAGCAGACATTCAGTACTTC	CASSPADIQYF
TRBJ1-2	TRBV30	NA	NA	TGTGCCGGCCGCGGGACACCAACTAACTATGGCTACACCTTC	CAGRGTPTNYGYTF
TRBJ1-5	TRBV21-1	NA	NA	TGTGCCAGCAGCAAAGCAGGGTTCTATAGCAATCAGCCCCAGCATTTT	CASSKAGFYSNQPQHF
TRBJ1-5	TRBV7-9	NA	NA	TGTGCCAGCAGCGTCGGCGGCCTGAAGCAGCCCCAGCATTTT	CASSVGGLKQPQHF
TRBJ1-4	TRBV6-5	NA	NA	TGTGCCAGCAGTTACTCTCCGGGGGCTGGGGAAAAACTGTTTTTT	CASSYSPGAGEKLFF
TRBJ1-2	TRBV7-2	NA	NA	TGTGCCAGCAGCGCCTTCATCGGGGCGGGTAGAGATGGCTACACCTTC	CASSAFIGAGRDGYTF
TRBJ1-1	TRBV21-1	NA	NA	TGTGCCAGCAGCTCTAAAGCTTTCTTT	CASSSKAFF
TRBJ2-2	TRBV4-3	TRBD1	NA	TGCGCCAGCAGCCAAGATCCAGGGGGCCGCACCGGGGAGCTGTTTTTT	CASSQDPGGRTGELFF
TRBJ2-5	TRBV29-1	NA	once	TGCAGCGCCTCCGGGGGGCGGGGAGAGACCCAGTACTTC	CSASGGRGETQYF
TRBJ2-7	TRBV28	NA	NA	TGTGCCAGCAGTTTGGCGGGACAATTGGTGGAGCAGTACTTC	CASSLAGQLVEQYF
TRBJ1-2	TRBV4-1	TRBD1	once	TGCGCCAGCAGCCAAGGTGTGGGAGGGGGCGACTATGGCTACACCTTC	CASSQGVGGGDYGYTF
TRBJ1-4	TRBV7-2	NA	NA	TGTGCCAGCAGCTTAGCGCCGGGACTTTATGAAAAACTGTTTTTT	CASSLAPGLYEKLFF
TRBJ1-2	TRBV7-2	NA	NA	TGTGCCAGCAGCTTGGATGACTATGGCTACACCTTC	CASSLDDYGYTF
TRBJ2-5	TRBV7-3	NA	NA	TGTGCCAGCAGCTTAACAGGGTCCAGCCAAGAGACCCAGTACTTC	CASSLTGSSQETQYF
TRBJ2-3	TRBV28	NA	NA	TGTGCCAGCAGTTTATGGGCACAGCCTGCGCTGTTCACAGATACGCAGTATTTT	CASSLWAQPALFTDTQYF
TRBJ2-7	TRBV5-1	NA	NA	TGCGCCAGCAGCCGAGACAATGGCTACGAGCAGTACTTC	CASSRDNGYEQYF
TRBJ2-5	TRBV6-1	NA	NA	TGTGCCAGCAGTGAAAAGGGGACTGAGGAGACCCAGTACTTC	CASSEKGTEETQYF
TRBJ2-1	TRBV5-4	TRBD2	NA	TGTGCCAGCAGCTTTGGGACTAGCGGATACAATGAGCAGTTCTTC	CASSFGTSGYNEQFF
TRBJ1-5	TRBV5-6	NA	NA	TGTGCCAGCAGCCGTCGCTACGATTGGGGGCGGAGCAATCAGCCCCAGCATTTT	CASSRRYDWGRSNQPQHF
TRBJ2-3	TRBV5-1	NA	NA	TGCGCCAGCAGCTTTAGGGATGGTGATACGCAGTATTTT	CASSFRDGDTQYF
TRBJ2-3	TRBV11-3	NA	NA	TGTGCCAGCAGCTTAAGGGCGGGGATATCGAGCACAGATACGCAGTATTTT	CASSLRAGISSTDTQYF
TRBJ2-5	TRBV7-8	TRBD1	NA	TGTGCCAGCAGCTTAGAACAGGGGCAAGAGACCCAGTACTTC	CASSLEQGQETQYF
TRBJ1-2	TRBV6-5	NA	NA	TGTGCCAGCAGTTATGGCCAGGGGTTATATGGCTACACCTTC	CASSYGQGLYGYTF
TRBJ2-1	TRBV6-5	NA	NA	TGTGCCAGCTCCGCCTCGGGGGGCCCCTACAATGAGCAGTTCTTC	CASSASGGPYNEQFF
TRBJ1-2	TRBV4-3	NA	NA	TGCGCCAGCAGCCTTAGGGGCGGCCATGGCTACACCTTC	CASSLRGGHGYTF
TRBJ2-2	TRBV5-1	TRBD1	NA	TGCGCCAGCAGCTTGGCCTTTTTGACAGGGCCCGGGGAGCTGTTTTTT	CASSLAFLTGPGELFF
TRBJ2-1	TRBV20-1	NA	NA	TGCAGTGCTAGCAGCAATGAGCAGTTCTTC	CSASSNEQFF
TRBJ1-6	TRBV28	NA	NA	TGTGCCAGCAGTCCCTCGGGGCTAACCTATAATTCACCCCTCCACTTT	CASSPSGLTYNSPLHF
TRBJ2-1	TRBV5-5	NA	NA	TGTGCCAGCAGCTTTTCGGGAAACTCCTACAATGAGCAGTTCTTC	CASSFSGNSYNEQFF
TRBJ2-7	TRBV11-2	NA	NA	TGTGCCAGCAGCTTGCTGCACTACGAGCAGTACTTC	CASSLLHYEQYF
TRBJ2-5	TRBV29-1	NA	NA	TGCAGCGTTGAGGCTACTATCACCCAAGAGACCCAGTACTTC	CSVEATITQETQYF